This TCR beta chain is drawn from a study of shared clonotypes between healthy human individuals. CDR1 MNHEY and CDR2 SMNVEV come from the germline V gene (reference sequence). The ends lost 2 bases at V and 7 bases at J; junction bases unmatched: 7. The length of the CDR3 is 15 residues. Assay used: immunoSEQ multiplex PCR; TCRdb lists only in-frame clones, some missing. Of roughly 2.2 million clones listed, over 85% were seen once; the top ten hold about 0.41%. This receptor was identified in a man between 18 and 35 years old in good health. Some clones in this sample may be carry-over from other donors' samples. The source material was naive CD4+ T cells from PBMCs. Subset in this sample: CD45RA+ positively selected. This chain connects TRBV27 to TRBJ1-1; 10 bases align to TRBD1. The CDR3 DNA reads TGTGCCAGCAGTTTAAGGGGACAGGGGAGAGGTGAAGCTTTCTTT. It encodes CASSLRGQGRGEAFF.